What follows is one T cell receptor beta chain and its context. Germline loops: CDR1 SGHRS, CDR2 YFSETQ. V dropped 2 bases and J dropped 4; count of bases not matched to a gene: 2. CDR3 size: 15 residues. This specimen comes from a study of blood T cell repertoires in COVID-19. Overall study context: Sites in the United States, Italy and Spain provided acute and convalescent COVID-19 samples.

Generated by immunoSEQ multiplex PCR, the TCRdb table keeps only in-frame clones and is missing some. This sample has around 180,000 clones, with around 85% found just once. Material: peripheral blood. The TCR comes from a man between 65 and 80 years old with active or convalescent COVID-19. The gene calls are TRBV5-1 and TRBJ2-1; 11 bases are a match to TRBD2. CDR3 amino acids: CASSFSGRAYNEQFF. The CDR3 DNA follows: TGCGCCAGCAGCTTTAGCGGGAGGGCGTACAATGAGCAGTTCTTC.